These 21 T cell receptor beta chains came from one sample sequenced in a study of T cell responses to AZD1222 COVID-19 vaccine. Profiled with immunoSEQ multiplex PCR; TCRdb holds only in-frame clones, not every one. The sample has some 150,000 clones; approximately 90% are singletons. The sample in question was peripheral blood, obtained on day 0 of AZD1222 vaccination. These receptors were taken from an adult in good health.

The chain joins TRBV6-1 to TRBJ1-5; perhaps TRBD1 as D (5 bases). Trimming pared 3 bases from V and 0 bases from J, leaving 9 bases between. Germline-derived CDR1 and CDR2 are MNHNS and SASEGT. This CDR3 spans 15 amino acids. The CDR3 reads CASSDSDSSNQPQHF. Written as DNA, the CDR3 is TGTGCCAGCAGTGACAGCGACAGTAGCAATCAGCCCCAGCATTTT.

This chain connects TRBV28 to TRBJ1-6; D is possibly TRBD1 (6 bases). Germline values: CDR1 MDHEN, CDR2 SYDVKM. Trimming shortened V by 8 bases and J by 2 bases, and 19 bases separated the two germline ends. The CDR3 has 17 residues. CDR3 loop: CASGLPGGPPYNSPLHF. CDR3 coding DNA: TGTGCCAGCGGGCTCCCTGGGGGGCCGCCCTATAATTCACCCCTCCACTTT.

CDR3 coding DNA: TGCAGCGTTGAGGAATTGGCGGGGACCCAGTACTTC. Protein product: CSVEELAGTQYF. The V and J genes are TRBV29-1 and TRBJ2-5; D is possibly TRBD2 (5 bases). V was shortened by 3 bases and J by 7 bases, with 12 bases between the two germline ends. Looked up from germline, CDR1 is SQVTM and CDR2 is ANQGSEA. The CDR3 is made up of 12 amino acids. Full variable domain (missing parts from reference TRBV29-1 and TRBJ2-5): SAVISQKPSRDICQRGTSLTIQCQVDSQVTMMFWYRQQPGQSLTLIATANQGSEATYESGFVIDKFPISRPNLTFSTLTVSNMSPEDSSIYLCSVEELAGTQYFGPGTRLLVL.

This chain joins TRBV7-9 and TRBJ1-5; D possibly corresponds to TRBD1 (6 bases). The ends were cut back, 4 bases at V and 6 bases at J, with 13 bases in the middle. Germline V gives CDR1 SEHNR, CDR2 FQNEAQ (reference sequence). This CDR3 has 14 residues. CDR3 residues: CASSSTGRTQPQHF. The CDR3 DNA reads as TGTGCCAGCAGCTCCACAGGGCGGACTCAGCCCCAGCATTTT.

This clone was observed a handful of times. The chain combines TRBV29-1 with TRBJ1-2; D call uncertain. Germline-derived CDR1 and CDR2 are SQVTM and ANQGSEA. CDR3 size: 14 residues. Trimming took 4 bases from V and 2 from J, leaving 14 bases between them. CDR3: CSVGIPGPNYGYTF. The CDR3 bases are TGCAGCGTTGGGATCCCAGGTCCAAACTATGGCTACACCTTC.

The chain is built from TRBV11-1 and TRBJ2-5; D is unresolved. This CDR3 spans 16 amino acids. Trimming took off 6 bases at V and 4 bases at J, with 21 bases between the two ends. The V gene's germline CDR1 is SGHAT and CDR2 FQDESV (reference sequence). CDR3 coding DNA: TGTGCCAGCAGGGGTCGCAGAGCTTTAGGGCGAGAGACCCAGTACTTC. Translated, it gives CASRGRRALGRETQYF.

This chain links TRBV2 with TRBJ1-4; D perhaps matches TRBD1 (6 bases). The CDR3 totals 12 residues. Germline V gene sequence: CDR1 SNHLY, CDR2 FYNNEI. Trimming left V 7 bases short and J 8 bases short, with 11 bases between. The CDR3 nucleotides read TGTGCCAGCAATATGGGGACAGAAAAACTGTTTTTT. Encoded protein: CASNMGTEKLFF. The full variable domain, completed using reference TRBV2 and TRBJ1-4, is EPEVTQTPSHQVTQMGQEVILRCVPISNHLYFYWYRQILGQKVEFLVSFYNNEISEKSEIFDDQFSVERPDGSNFTLKIRSTKLEDSAMYFCASNMGTEKLFFGSGTQLSVL.

The rearrangement uses TRBV3-1 (or the pseudogene TRBV3-2) and TRBJ1-3; unclear D gene. V dropped 1 base and J dropped 4 bases, with 17 bases sitting between them. The CDR3 is made up of 17 amino acids. Germline lookup yields CDR1 LGHDT and CDR2 YNNKEL (reference sequence). The CDR3 here is CASSQVFGQAKGNTIYF. The CDR3 DNA reads as TGTGCCAGCAGCCAAGTATTCGGCCAGGCGAAAGGAAACACCATATATTTT.

The chain carries TRBV2 and TRBJ2-7, with D possibly being TRBD2 (5 bases). Germline lookup yields CDR1 SNHLY and CDR2 FYNNEI. This CDR3 is built from 13 residues. The V end lost 6 bases, the J end lost 0 bases, and 9 bases lay between the germline ends. The CDR3 protein is CASSPGISYEQYF. As DNA, the CDR3 is TGTGCCAGCAGCCCCGGGATCTCCTACGAGCAGTACTTC.

V is TRBV7-6 and J is TRBJ2-1, with 12 bases that match TRBD2. V lost 3 bases, J lost 6 bases, and 3 bases stayed unmatched. The germline V gene encodes CDR1 SGHVS and CDR2 FNYEAQ. This CDR3 region has 15 residues. CDR3 nucleotide sequence: TGTGCCAGCAGCTTCGGACTAGCGGGGAGCAATGAGCAGTTCTTC. Amino acid sequence: CASSFGLAGSNEQFF.

The gene calls are TRBV7-9 and TRBJ1-4; D gene ambiguous. This CDR3 region has 17 residues. V lost 3 bases and J 0 bases, leaving 14 bases between the germline ends. Germline V gene data show CDR1 as SEHNR and CDR2 as FQNEAQ (reference sequence). DNA of the CDR3: TGTGCCAGCAGCTTCGGTGACGGATATGCAACTAATGAAAAACTGTTTTTT. Residues: CASSFGDGYATNEKLFF.

V gene TRBV30 combines with J gene TRBJ1-1; D is possibly TRBD1 (5 bases). This CDR3 has 16 residues. V lost 2 bases to trimming and J lost 7 bases, with 23 bases between them. Per the germline V gene, CDR1 is GTSNPN and CDR2 is SVGIG (reference sequence). As DNA, the CDR3 is TGTGCCTGGAGTCGACGCAACCAGGGAGTGGGGCTTGAAGCTTTCTTT. The encoded protein is CAWSRRNQGVGLEAFF.

The chain joins TRBV19 to TRBJ1-5; maybe TRBD1 (5 bases). V lost 6 bases to trimming and J lost 5 bases, with 14 bases between them. Per germline, CDR1 LNHDA and CDR2 SQIVND (reference sequence). CDR3 length equals 14 residues. Here the CDR3 reads CASSLWGNDQPQHF. The CDR3 coding sequence is TGTGCCAGTAGCCTTTGGGGCAACGATCAGCCCCAGCATTTT.

The DNA of the CDR3 is TGTGCCAGTAGAGACCCGGGCATATATGGCTACACCTTC. Translating gives CASRDPGIYGYTF. The V and J genes are TRBV19 and TRBJ1-2; D remains ambiguous. Trimming removed 6 bases from V and 5 bases from J, with 13 bases in between. The CDR3 spans 13 residues. Germline V CDR1 and CDR2: LNHDA, SQIVND (reference sequence).

The chain has TRBV5-4 and TRBJ2-5, with 9 bases matching TRBD1. The V segment lost 3 bases and the J segment 5 bases; nucleotides outside the gene matches: 8. Germline CDR1 SGHNT, CDR2 YYREEE (reference sequence). The CDR3 is 15 amino acids. This CDR3 reads CASSSTGTGRETQYF. CDR3 coding DNA: TGTGCCAGCAGCTCCACCGGGACAGGGCGGGAGACCCAGTACTTC.

The genes are TRBV2 and TRBJ1-5; D is possibly TRBD1 (5 bases). Looked up from germline, CDR1 is SNHLY and CDR2 is FYNNEI. The ends were cut back, 7 bases at V and 4 bases at J, with 14 bases in the middle. This CDR3 is built from 14 residues. In DNA, the CDR3 is TGTGCCAGCAATCCTGGGGGGGGAAATCAGCCCCAGCATTTT. Amino acids: CASNPGGGNQPQHF.

The J gene is TRBJ1-4, the V gene TRBV7-2, with D maybe TRBD1 (5 bases). This CDR3 contains 15 residues. Germline assignment: CDR1 SGHTA and CDR2 FQGNSA. Trimming took off 4 bases at V and 3 bases at J, with 12 bases between the two ends. For the CDR3, the DNA is TGTGCCAGCAGCTGGAGAGGAGGGGCTAATGAAAAACTGTTTTTT. Translation: CASSWRGGANEKLFF.

V is TRBV11-2 and J is TRBJ1-3; perhaps TRBD1 as D (5 bases). The CDR3 runs to 16 residues. V was clipped by 1 base and J by 0 bases, with 10 bases between them. CDR1 is SGHAT and CDR2 is FQNNGV in the germline V gene. The CDR3 DNA reads as TGTGCCAGCAGCTTAGTAGGCGGGGGCTCTGGAAACACCATATATTTT. This sequence encodes CASSLVGGGSGNTIYF.

The chain has TRBV6-1 and TRBJ1-1; TRBD1 is a possible D gene (5 bases). Germline lookup yields CDR1 MNHNS and CDR2 SASEGT. The CDR3 is 13 residues long. Trimming stripped 3 bases from V and 0 bases from J, with 5 bases between. CDR3 sequence (DNA): TGTGCCAGCAGTGAGACAGTGAACACTGAAGCTTTCTTT. Protein: CASSETVNTEAFF.

The genes are TRBV10-2 and TRBJ1-4; D is undetermined. Trimming left V 0 bases short and J 5 bases short, with 4 bases between. From germline, CDR1 is WSHSY and CDR2 SAAADI. The CDR3 covers 13 residues. CDR3 protein: CASSESRNEKLFF. As DNA, the CDR3 is TGCGCCAGCAGTGAGTCGAGGAATGAAAAACTGTTTTTT.

The table lists this clone with a count of one. The gene calls are TRBV12-3 or TRBV12-4 and TRBJ1-2; no reliable D call. The ends were cut back, 3 bases at V and 4 bases at J, with 9 bases in the middle. This CDR3 region has 13 residues. CDR3: CASSFSEAYGYTF. DNA of the CDR3: TGTGCCAGCAGTTTTAGTGAGGCCTATGGCTACACCTTC.